Reported below is one T cell receptor (beta chain). The data originate from a study of PD-1 blockade in mismatch repair-deficient tumors. CDR1 and CDR2 from the germline V gene are MNHEY and SVGAGI. V lost 7 bases to trimming and J lost 11 bases, with 20 bases between them. There are 13 residues in the CDR3. Repertoires were generated with immunoSEQ multiplex PCR, while TCRdb's copy carries only in-frame clones and drops some. The sample carries approximately 100,000 clones, approximately 80% recorded once. The specimen was peripheral blood, collected roughly 36 weeks after starting pembrolizumab. This TCR was sampled from an adult with mismatch repair-deficient cancer. J is TRBJ1-1 and V is TRBV6-5, with D maybe TRBD1 (6 bases). CDR3 DNA sequence: TGTGCCAGCACCGACGGGGGGGCTGGGGTGGCTTTCTTT. It is translated as CASTDGGAGVAFF.